This TCR beta chain was observed in a study of T cells in localized non-small cell lung cancer. CDR3 length: 15 amino acids. Germline CDR1 and CDR2: MNHGY and SVAAGI. V was cut by 5 bases and J by 4 bases, with 17 bases left in between. Points on this clone: Antigen unknown.

Libraries were prepared by immunoSEQ multiplex PCR; TCRdb keeps only in-frame clonotypes and omits some of them. The sample lists about 25,000 clones, 70% to 90% occurring once. The study, taken as a whole, reports: Sequencing was limited to one tumor region, leaving the possibility of heterogeneity open. When the top 100 tumor clones were examined, a median about 60 of them also appeared in the adjacent lung, which was paired and uninvolved.

The source was peripheral blood, collected before any cancer treatment. The chain uses TRBV6-9 and TRBJ1-2, with D maybe TRBD1 (5 bases). The clonotype was recovered from a male donor at least 60 years old with stage II squamous cell lung carcinoma. DNA of the CDR3: TGTGCCAGCAGTGTGGGCCCGAGGGGCGGCTATGGCTACACCTTC. Amino acids: CASSVGPRGGYGYTF.